This T cell receptor beta chain was recorded in a study of blood T cell repertoires in COVID-19. The CDR3 has 16 residues. Looked up from germline, CDR1 is SGHTA and CDR2 is FQGNSA. Trimming cost V 0 bases and J 2 bases, with 10 bases left between them. Of note for this clone: The sample contains more than one DNA sequence encoding this CDR3.

The method was immunoSEQ multiplex PCR; TCRdb's version includes in-frame clones alone and lacks a portion of them. The sample lists fewer than 400,000 clones, 80% to 90% occurring once. The sample taken for sequencing was peripheral blood. This rearrangement joins TRBV7-2 to TRBJ2-2; D is perhaps TRBD2 (7 bases). The source of this sequence is a man younger than 45 with active or convalescent COVID-19. In DNA, the CDR3 is TGTGCCAGCAGCTTAGCAGGGGGGGCCAACACCGGGGAGCTGTTTTTT. Encoded protein: CASSLAGGANTGELFF. The variable domain in full, completed from reference TRBV7-2 and TRBJ2-2, reads GAGVSQSPSNKVTEKGKDVELRCDPISGHTALYWYRQSLGQGLEFLIYFQGNSAPDKSGLPSDRFSAERTGGSVSTLTIQRTQQEDSAVYLCASSLAGGANTGELFFGEGSRLTVL.